This T cell receptor beta chain was captured in a study of tumor and adjacent non-tumor tissue in lung cancer. Overall study context: Samples averaged about 4.3 million productive TCRbeta reads each. Overall study results and limits: Significantly higher TCR diversity was found in tumor than normal lung. Top 100 clones took a larger repertoire share in normal lung.

The template was RNA from unsorted bulk tissue. More than 3 cm separated this lung sample from the edge of the tumor. Newly diagnosed lung cancer patients had thoracic surgery in China, August–late 2014, without prior chemotherapy. The library came from three nested PCR rounds adapted from ARM-PCR protocols. MiXCR, applied by TCRdb to the multiplex PCR reads, yields one record per CDR3 protein. The repertoire has tens of thousands of distinct CDR3 sequences, roughly 62% of them found once; the top ten carry 15% to 20%. Germline CDR1 is MDHEN and CDR2 is SYDVKM. V was trimmed by 7 bases and J by 7 bases, leaving 13 bases between them. The CDR3 length is 13 residues. Comments on this clonotype: The target antigen is unknown. A read error may explain this, as a much larger clone is one base away.

The sample taken for sequencing was distant non-tumor lung tissue. The receptor was derived from a woman between 40 and 55 years old with non-small cell lung cancer. This rearrangement joins TRBV28 to TRBJ2-2; D ambiguous. The CDR3 coding sequence is TGTGCCAGCAACGGCAGGCGGAACGGGGAGCTGTTTTTT. Protein sequence: CASNGRRNGELFF.